A single sample is the source of the 3 T cell receptor beta chains below, sequenced in a study of blood T cell repertoires in COVID-19. Profiling relied on immunoSEQ multiplex PCR, and the TCRdb table lists in-frame clones only, not all of them. Among 190,000 or so clones listed, approximately 82% were seen once. The sequenced sample was peripheral blood. All receptors come from a man aged 50 to 59 with active or convalescent COVID-19.

The gene calls are TRBV23-1 and TRBJ1-1; D gene unclear. TRBV23-1 is annotated as an ORF whose role is uncertain. The CDR3 has 12 amino acids. Trimming shortened V by 10 bases and J by 1 base, and 10 bases separated the two germline ends. The CDR3 DNA reads as TGCGCCATCCCGACTTCGAACACTGAAGCTTTCTTT. This encodes CAIPTSNTEAFF.

CDR3 residues: CATSVQGAWSYYEQYF. In nucleotides, the CDR3 is TGTGCCACCAGTGTACAGGGGGCATGGTCGTACTACGAGCAGTACTTC. The chain combines TRBV24-1 with TRBJ2-7, with 9 positions matching TRBD1. CDR1 is KGHDR, CDR2 SFDVKD, per germline. The junction had 10 bases not matched to a gene; V was cut back by 5 bases and J by 3 bases. The CDR3 covers 16 residues.

CDR3 loop: CASSSTTGRRGYEQYF. Here the CDR3 DNA reads TGCGCCAGCAGCTCTACGACAGGGAGGAGAGGGTACGAGCAGTACTTC. The genes are TRBV5-1 and TRBJ2-7; D may be TRBD1 (7 bases). Germline assignment: CDR1 SGHRS and CDR2 YFSETQ. V was shortened by 3 bases and J by 4 bases, with 20 bases between the two germline ends. CDR3 length: 16 residues.